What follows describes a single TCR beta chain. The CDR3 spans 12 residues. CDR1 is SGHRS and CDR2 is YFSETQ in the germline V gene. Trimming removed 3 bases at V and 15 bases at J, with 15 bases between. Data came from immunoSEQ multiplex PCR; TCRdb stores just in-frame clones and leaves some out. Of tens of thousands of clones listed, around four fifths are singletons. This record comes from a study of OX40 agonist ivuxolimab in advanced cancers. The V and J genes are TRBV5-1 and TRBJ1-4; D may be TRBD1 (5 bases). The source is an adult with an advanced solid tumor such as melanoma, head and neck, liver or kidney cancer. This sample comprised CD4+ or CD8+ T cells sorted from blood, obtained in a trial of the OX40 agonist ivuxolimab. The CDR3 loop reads CASSSEGALLFF. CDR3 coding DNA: TGCGCCAGCAGCTCAGAAGGGGCTTTATTGTTTTTT.